This is a list of T cell receptor beta chains from one sample in a study of vaccination and CD4 T cells after COVID-19. Their recognized antigens are unknown. MiXCR, applied by TCRdb to the PCR reads, yields one record per CDR3 protein. Counted here are some 15,000 distinct CDR3 sequences, 70% to 75% occurring once; the ten biggest clones make up about 15%. The source material was CD4+ T cells from blood, cultured in vitro. The receptors were gathered from a human donor who had recovered from COVID-19. The CDR3 runs from the conserved cysteine through the conserved F or W. The D gene is left open where the match is weak. Some rows mark clone size as missing; the rest say once, few, many or name a class of expanded clone.

clone_size j_call d_call v_call cdr3_nt cdr3_aa
. TRBJ1-1 TRBD1 TRBV6-2/TRBV6-3 TGTGCCAGCAGTGACAGGGGCACTGAAGCTTTCTTT CASSDRGTEAFF
. TRBJ1-6 TRBD1 TRBV7-9 TGTGCCAGCAGCTCAAGGGGACAGTTAAATTCACCCCTCCACTTT CASSSRGQLNSPLHF
. TRBJ1-3 . TRBV19 TGTGCCAGTACCGCAGGGCCGAACACCATATATTTT CASTAGPNTIYF
. TRBJ2-5 . TRBV5-5 TGTGCCAGCAGCTTGAACAGAGACGAGACCCAGTACTTC CASSLNRDETQYF
. TRBJ2-7 . TRBV6-1 TGTGCCAGCAGGACCGGGACCTCAACCTACGAGCAGTACTTC CASRTGTSTYEQYF
. TRBJ1-5 . TRBV20-1 TGCAGTGCTAGAGATGGGCGGGCAAATCAGCCCCAGCATTTT CSARDGRANQPQHF
. TRBJ1-1 . TRBV12-3/TRBV12-4 TGTGCCAGCAGGCGGGTGGCGAACACTGAAGCTTTCTTT CASRRVANTEAFF
. TRBJ2-3 . TRBV6-1 TGTGCCAGCAGGCGGCAGTTCTTCACAGATACGCAGTATTTT CASRRQFFTDTQYF
. TRBJ2-7 TRBD1 TRBV15 TGTGCCACCAGCAGAGATTACAGGGGCGAGCAGTACTTC CATSRDYRGEQYF
. TRBJ2-1 TRBD1 TRBV27 TGTGCCAGCAGTTTAGACAGGGGTTGGTACAATGAGCAGTTCTTC CASSLDRGWYNEQFF
. TRBJ2-7 . TRBV20-1 TGCAGTGCTAGTAAGACGAGGGTCACCTACGAGCAGTACTTC CSASKTRVTYEQYF
. TRBJ2-3 . TRBV27 TGTGCCAGCAGTCGGGGCACAGATACGCAGTATTTT CASSRGTDTQYF
. TRBJ2-6 . TRBV7-3 TGTGCCAGCAGCCCCGTAGTGGGGGCGCGTTCTGGGGCCAACGTCCTGACTTTC CASSPVVGARSGANVLTF
. TRBJ1-1 . TRBV19 TGTGCCACAGGACCGCCGGGGAGGGACACTGAAGCTTTCTTT CATGPPGRDTEAFF
few TRBJ2-2 . TRBV6-5 TGTGCCAGCAGTTCGACACCCCCAGGTAGGGGCACCGGGGAGCTGTTTTTT CASSSTPPGRGTGELFF
once TRBJ1-5 . TRBV10-2 . CASSTSTGGIGQPQHF
few TRBJ1-5 . TRBV30 TGTGCCTGGAGTCTGGGATATAGCAATCAGCCCCAGCATTTT CAWSLGYSNQPQHF
few TRBJ1-5 . TRBV19 TGTGCCAGTAGTATGAGGGGGGCAGGTAGTCAGCCCCAGCATTTT CASSMRGAGSQPQHF
. TRBJ2-6 . TRBV19 TGTGCCAGTAGTGAAGGGGCTGGGGCCAACGTCCTGACTTTC CASSEGAGANVLTF
. TRBJ2-3 TRBD2 TRBV6-4 TGTGCCAGCAGCCCAGCGGGAGGGGGAACAGATACGCAGTATTTT CASSPAGGGTDTQYF
few TRBJ1-2 . TRBV7-2 TGTGCCAGCAGCTTAGGTGACAGCCTCTATGGCTACACCTTC CASSLGDSLYGYTF
. TRBJ2-5 . TRBV7-2 TGTGCCAGCAGCTTAATGACGGGAATCCAAGAGACCCAGTACTTC CASSLMTGIQETQYF
. TRBJ1-2 . TRBV10-3 TGTGCCATCACTAGGACAGCTAACTATGGCTACACCTTC CAITRTANYGYTF
. TRBJ1-5 . TRBV30 TGTGCCTGGAGCGACGGCCCTGATAGCAATCAGCCCCAGCATTTT CAWSDGPDSNQPQHF
. TRBJ1-2 . TRBV19 TGTGCCAGTAGTATCGAGGGTCGCGGCTACACCTTC CASSIEGRGYTF
. TRBJ2-1 TRBD2 TRBV28 TGTGCCAGCAAGGGTCGGACTAGCGGGAGGGCCGATGAGCAGTTCTTC CASKGRTSGRADEQFF
few TRBJ1-6 . TRBV20-1 TGCAGTGCTAGACCCGGGACATTTAACCCCAATTCACCCCTCCACTTT CSARPGTFNPNSPLHF